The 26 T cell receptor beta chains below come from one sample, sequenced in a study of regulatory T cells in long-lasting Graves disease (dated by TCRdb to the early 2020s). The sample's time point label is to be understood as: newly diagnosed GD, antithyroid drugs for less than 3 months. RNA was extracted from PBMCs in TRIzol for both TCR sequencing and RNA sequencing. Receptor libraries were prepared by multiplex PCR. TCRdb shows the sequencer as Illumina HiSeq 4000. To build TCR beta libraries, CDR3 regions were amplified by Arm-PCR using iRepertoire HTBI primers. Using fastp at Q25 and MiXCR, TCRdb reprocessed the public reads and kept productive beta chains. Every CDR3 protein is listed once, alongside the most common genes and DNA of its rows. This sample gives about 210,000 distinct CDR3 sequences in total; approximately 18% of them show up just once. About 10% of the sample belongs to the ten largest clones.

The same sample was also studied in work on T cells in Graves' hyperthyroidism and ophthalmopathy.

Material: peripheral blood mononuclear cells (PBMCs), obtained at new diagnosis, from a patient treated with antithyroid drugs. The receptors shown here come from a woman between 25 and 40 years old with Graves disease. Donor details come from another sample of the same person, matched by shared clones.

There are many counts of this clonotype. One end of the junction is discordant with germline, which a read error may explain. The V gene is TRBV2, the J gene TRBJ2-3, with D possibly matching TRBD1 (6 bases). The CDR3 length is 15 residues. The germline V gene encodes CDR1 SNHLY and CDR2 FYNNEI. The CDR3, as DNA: TGTGCCAACAGTGAAACCGGGACACCCACAGATACGCAGTATTTT. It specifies CANSETGTPTDTQYF. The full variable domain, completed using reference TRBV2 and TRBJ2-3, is EPEVTQTPSHQVTQMGQEVILRCVPISNHLYFYWYRQILGQKVEFLVSFYNNEISEKSEIFDDQFSVERPDGSNFTLKIRSTKLEDSAMYFCANSETGTPTDTQYFGPGTRLTVL.

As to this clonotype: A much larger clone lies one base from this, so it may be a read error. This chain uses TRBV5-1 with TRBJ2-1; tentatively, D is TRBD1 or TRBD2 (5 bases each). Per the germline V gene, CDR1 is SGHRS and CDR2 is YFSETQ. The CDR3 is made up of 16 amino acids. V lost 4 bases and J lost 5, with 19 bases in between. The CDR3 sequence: CASSLRRGIDNNEQFF. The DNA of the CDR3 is TGCGCCAGCAGCCTTCGACGGGGCATTGATAACAATGAGCAGTTCTTC.

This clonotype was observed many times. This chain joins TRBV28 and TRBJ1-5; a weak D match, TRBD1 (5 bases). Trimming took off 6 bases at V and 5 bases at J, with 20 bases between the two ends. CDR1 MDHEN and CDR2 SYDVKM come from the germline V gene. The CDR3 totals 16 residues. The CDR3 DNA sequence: TGTGCCAGCAGGGGGTTTGAGGGGCCGGGGGATCAGCCCCAGCATTTT. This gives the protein CASRGFEGPGDQPQHF.

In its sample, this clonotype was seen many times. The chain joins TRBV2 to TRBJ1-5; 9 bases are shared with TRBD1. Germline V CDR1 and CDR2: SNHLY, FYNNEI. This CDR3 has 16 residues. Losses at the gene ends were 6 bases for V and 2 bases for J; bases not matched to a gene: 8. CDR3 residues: CASRENTGGGNQPQHF. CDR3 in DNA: TGTGCCAGCAGGGAAAATACAGGGGGCGGCAATCAGCCCCAGCATTTT.

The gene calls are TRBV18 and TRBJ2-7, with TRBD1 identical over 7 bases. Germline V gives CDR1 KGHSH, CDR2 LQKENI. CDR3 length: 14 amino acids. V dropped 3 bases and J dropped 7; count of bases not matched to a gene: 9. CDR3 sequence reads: CASSPTGLLWEQYF. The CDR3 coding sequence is TGTGCCAGCTCACCGACAGGGCTTTTATGGGAGCAGTACTTC.

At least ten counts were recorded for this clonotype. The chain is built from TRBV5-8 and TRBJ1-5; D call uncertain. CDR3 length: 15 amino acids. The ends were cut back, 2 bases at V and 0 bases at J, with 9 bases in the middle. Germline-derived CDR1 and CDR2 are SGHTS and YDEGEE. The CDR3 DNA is TGTGCCAGCAGCTTAGACATCCATAGCAATCAGCCCCAGCATTTT. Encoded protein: CASSLDIHSNQPQHF.

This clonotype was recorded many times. CDR3 in DNA: TGTGCCAGCAGTTTACTAGTTCCCAACGAGCAGTACTTC. Amino acids: CASSLLVPNEQYF. The V call is TRBV12-3 or TRBV12-4, the J call TRBJ2-7; D call uncertain. The CDR3 consists of 13 residues. Trimming pared 2 bases from V and 5 bases from J, leaving 10 bases between.

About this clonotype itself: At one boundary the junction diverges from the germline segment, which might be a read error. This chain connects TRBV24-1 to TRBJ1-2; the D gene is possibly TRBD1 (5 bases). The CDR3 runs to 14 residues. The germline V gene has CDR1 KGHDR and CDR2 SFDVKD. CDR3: CATSDHRDGYDYTF. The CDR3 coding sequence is TGTGCCACCAGTGATCACCGGGACGGCTATGACTACACCTTC.

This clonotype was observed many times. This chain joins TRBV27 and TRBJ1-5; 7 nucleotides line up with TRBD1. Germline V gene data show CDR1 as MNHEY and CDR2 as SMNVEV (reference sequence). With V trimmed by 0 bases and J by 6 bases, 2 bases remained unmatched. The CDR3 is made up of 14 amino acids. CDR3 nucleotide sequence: TGTGCCAGCAGTTTATCGGACAGGTCTCAGCCCCAGCATTTT. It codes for CASSLSDRSQPQHF.

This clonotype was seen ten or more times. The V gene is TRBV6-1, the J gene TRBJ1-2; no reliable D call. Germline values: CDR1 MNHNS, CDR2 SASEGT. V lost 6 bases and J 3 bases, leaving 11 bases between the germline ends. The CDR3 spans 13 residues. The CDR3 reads CASRGSGDYGYTF. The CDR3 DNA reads TGTGCCAGCAGGGGATCGGGAGACTATGGCTACACCTTC.

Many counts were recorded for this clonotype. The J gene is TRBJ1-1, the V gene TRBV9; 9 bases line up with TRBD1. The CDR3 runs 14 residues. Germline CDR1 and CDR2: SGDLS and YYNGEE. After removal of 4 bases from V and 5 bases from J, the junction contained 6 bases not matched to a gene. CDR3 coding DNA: TGTGCCAGCAGCCCCGGACAGGGGTCGACTGAAGCTTTCTTT. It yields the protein CASSPGQGSTEAFF.

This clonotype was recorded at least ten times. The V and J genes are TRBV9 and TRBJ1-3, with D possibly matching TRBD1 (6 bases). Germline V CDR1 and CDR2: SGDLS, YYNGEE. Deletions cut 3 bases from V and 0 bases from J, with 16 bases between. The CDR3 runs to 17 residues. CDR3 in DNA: TGTGCCAGCAGCGCTTACAGGGATCTAAGCTCTGGAAACACCATATATTTT. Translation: CASSAYRDLSSGNTIYF.

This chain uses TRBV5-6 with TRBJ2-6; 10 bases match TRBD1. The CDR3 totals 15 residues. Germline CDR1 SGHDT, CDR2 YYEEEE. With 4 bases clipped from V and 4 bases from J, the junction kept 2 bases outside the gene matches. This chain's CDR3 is CASSGQGVGANVLTF. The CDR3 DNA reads TGTGCCAGCAGCGGACAGGGGGTAGGGGCCAACGTCCTGACTTTC.

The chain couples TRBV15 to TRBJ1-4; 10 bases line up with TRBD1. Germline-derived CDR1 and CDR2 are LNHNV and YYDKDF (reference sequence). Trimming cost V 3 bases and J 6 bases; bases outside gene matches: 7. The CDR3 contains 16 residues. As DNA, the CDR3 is TGTGCCACCAGCAGCTTAGGACAGGGGGTGGATGAAAAACTGTTTTTT. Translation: CATSSLGQGVDEKLFF.

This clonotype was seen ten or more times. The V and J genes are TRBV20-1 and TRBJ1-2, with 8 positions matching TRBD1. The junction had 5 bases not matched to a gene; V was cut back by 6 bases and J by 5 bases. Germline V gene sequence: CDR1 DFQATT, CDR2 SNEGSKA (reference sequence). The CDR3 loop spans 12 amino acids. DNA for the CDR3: TGCAGTGCCAGGGACAGGACTTATGGCTACACCTTC. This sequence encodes CSARDRTYGYTF.

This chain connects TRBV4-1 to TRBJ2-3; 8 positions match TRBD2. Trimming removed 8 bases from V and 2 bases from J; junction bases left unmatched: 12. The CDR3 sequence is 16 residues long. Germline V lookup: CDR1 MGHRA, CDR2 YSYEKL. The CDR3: CASGPGLAGPTDTQYF. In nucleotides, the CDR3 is TGCGCCAGCGGTCCAGGGTTAGCGGGACCCACAGATACGCAGTATTTT.

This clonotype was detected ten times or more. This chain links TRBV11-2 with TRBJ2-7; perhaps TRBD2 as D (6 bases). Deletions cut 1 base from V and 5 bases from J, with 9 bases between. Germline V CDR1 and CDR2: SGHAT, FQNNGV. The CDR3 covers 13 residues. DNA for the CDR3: TGTGCCAGCAGCTTAGGAGGGGAGGACGAGCAGTACTTC. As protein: CASSLGGEDEQYF.

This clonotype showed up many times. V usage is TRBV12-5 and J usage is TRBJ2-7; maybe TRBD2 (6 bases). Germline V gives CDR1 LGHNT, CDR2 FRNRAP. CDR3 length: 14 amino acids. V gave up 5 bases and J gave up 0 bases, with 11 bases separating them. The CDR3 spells CASGISEGSYEQYF. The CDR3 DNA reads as TGTGCTAGTGGTATCTCGGAGGGCTCCTACGAGCAGTACTTC.

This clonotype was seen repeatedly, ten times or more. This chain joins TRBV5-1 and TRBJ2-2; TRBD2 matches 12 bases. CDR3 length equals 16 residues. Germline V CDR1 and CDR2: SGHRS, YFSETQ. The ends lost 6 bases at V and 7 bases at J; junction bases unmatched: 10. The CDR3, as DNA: TGCGCCAGCACGAACCCTAGCGGGAGGGCCTTCGGGGAGCTGTTTTTT. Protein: CASTNPSGRAFGELFF.

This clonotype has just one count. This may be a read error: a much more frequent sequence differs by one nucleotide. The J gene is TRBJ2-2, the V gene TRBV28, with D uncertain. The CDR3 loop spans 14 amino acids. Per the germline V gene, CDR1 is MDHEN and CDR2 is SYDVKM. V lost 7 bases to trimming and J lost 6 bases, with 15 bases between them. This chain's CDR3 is CASIHYSAAGELFF. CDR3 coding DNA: TGTGCCAGCATCCATTATTCGGCGGCCGGGGAGCTGTTTTTT.

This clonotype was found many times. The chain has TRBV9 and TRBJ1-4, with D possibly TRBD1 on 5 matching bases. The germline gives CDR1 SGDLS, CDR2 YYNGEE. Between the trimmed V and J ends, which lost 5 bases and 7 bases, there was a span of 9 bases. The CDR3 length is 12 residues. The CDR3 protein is CASRNGGEKLFF. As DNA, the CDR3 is TGTGCCAGCAGAAATGGGGGTGAAAAACTGTTTTTT.

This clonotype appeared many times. The CDR3 loop is CASSVATSPLHF. The CDR3 coding sequence is TGTGCCAGCAGCGTAGCTACCTCACCCCTCCACTTT. The chain couples TRBV9 to TRBJ1-6, with D hard to call. Germline V gives CDR1 SGDLS, CDR2 YYNGEE. The CDR3 is 12 amino acids. V dropped 0 bases and J dropped 10 bases, with 5 bases sitting between them.

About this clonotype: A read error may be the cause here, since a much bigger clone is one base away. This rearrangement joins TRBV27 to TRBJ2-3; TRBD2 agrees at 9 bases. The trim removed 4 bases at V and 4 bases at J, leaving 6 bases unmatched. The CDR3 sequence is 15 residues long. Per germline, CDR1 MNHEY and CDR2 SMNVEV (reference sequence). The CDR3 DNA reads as TGTGCCAGCAGTTCCTTAGCGGGAGTAGCAGATACGCAGTATTTT. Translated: CASSSLAGVADTQYF.

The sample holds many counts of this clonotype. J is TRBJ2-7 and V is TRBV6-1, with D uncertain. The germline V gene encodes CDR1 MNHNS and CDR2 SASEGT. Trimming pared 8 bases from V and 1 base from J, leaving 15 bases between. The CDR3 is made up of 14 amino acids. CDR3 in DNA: TGTGCCAGCCACCCGAGGCGGCGATCCTACGAGCAGTACTTC. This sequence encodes CASHPRRRSYEQYF.

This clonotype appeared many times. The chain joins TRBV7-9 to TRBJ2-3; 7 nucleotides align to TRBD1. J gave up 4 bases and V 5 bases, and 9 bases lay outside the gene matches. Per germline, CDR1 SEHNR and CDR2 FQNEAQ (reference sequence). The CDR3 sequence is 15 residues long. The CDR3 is CASSAALQGSDTQYF. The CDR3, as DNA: TGTGCCAGCAGCGCCGCCTTACAGGGGTCAGATACGCAGTATTTT.

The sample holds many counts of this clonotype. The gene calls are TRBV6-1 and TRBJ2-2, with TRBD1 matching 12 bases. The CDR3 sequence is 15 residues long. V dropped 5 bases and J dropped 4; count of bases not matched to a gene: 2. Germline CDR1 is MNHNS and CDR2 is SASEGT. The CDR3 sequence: CASSKGQGATGELFF. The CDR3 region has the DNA TGTGCCAGCAGTAAGGGACAGGGGGCCACCGGGGAGCTGTTTTTT.